Presented here are 25 T cell receptor beta chains from one specimen sequenced in a study of T cell repertoires in cytomegalovirus infection. A single record per CDR3 protein comes from TCRdb applying MiXCR to the reads. The table shows roughly 800,000 distinct CDR3 sequences, with under 35% occurring only once. Antigen specificity for these receptors is unknown. The sequenced sample was cultured CD8+ T cells from PBMCs, obtained from culture after CMV antigen stimulation. The receptor source for this set is a human donor in good health (CMV status not recorded). Some clones in this sample may be carry-over from other donors' samples.

The chain carries TRBV7-9 and TRBJ1-1, with D perhaps matching TRBD1 (6 bases). This CDR3 is built from 14 residues. The germline V gene has CDR1 SEHNR and CDR2 FQNEAQ (reference sequence). The V gene lost 2 bases and the J gene lost 4 bases, with 11 bases spanning the gap. CDR3 amino acids: CASSLTGTPTEAFF. The CDR3 DNA follows: TGTGCCAGCAGCTTAACAGGGACTCCCACTGAAGCTTTCTTT.

The chain combines TRBV20-1 with TRBJ1-2; 8 positions match TRBD1. The CDR3 loop spans 14 amino acids. V was clipped by 0 bases and J by 4 bases; unmatched bases: 4. Germline V lookup: CDR1 DFQATT, CDR2 SNEGSKA (reference sequence). Written as DNA, the CDR3 is TGCAGTGCTAGAGATCAACAGGGGGTCTATGGCTACACCTTC. It translates to CSARDQQGVYGYTF.

The V call is TRBV19, the J call TRBJ2-1; no clear D gene. Germline V gene sequence: CDR1 LNHDA, CDR2 SQIVND (reference sequence). This CDR3 is built from 13 residues. V shed 1 base and J shed 9 bases, with 10 bases lying between them. In DNA, the CDR3 is TGTGCCAGTAGTATAGTAGTATCGGGTGAGCAGTTCTTC. It specifies CASSIVVSGEQFF.

Only a few counts were recorded for this clonotype. This sequence joins TRBV7-9 and TRBJ2-7, with D possibly called TRBD1 or TRBD2 (5 bases each). The germline V and J ends were trimmed by 5 bases and 2 bases, with 16 bases remaining between them. CDR3 size: 15 residues. In germline, CDR1 is SEHNR, CDR2 FQNEAQ (reference sequence). In DNA form, the CDR3 reads TGTGCCAGCAGCCTGGGGACCCCAGGAGCCTACGAGCAGTACGTC. This sequence encodes CASSLGTPGAYEQYV.

The rearrangement links TRBV6-2 or TRBV6-3 to TRBJ2-1; 11 nucleotides agree with TRBD1. Per the germline V gene, CDR1 is MNHEY and CDR2 is SVGEGT. With V trimmed by 2 bases and J by 8 bases, 8 bases remained unmatched. This CDR3 comprises 16 residues. For the CDR3, the DNA is TGTGCCAGCAGTTACAATAAGGACAGGGGGCTGTATGAGCAGTTCTTC. This encodes CASSYNKDRGLYEQFF.

The V gene is TRBV12-3 or TRBV12-4, the J gene TRBJ2-5, with D maybe TRBD1 (6 bases). V was shortened by 4 bases and J by 1 base, with 19 bases between the two germline ends. The CDR3 is made up of 17 amino acids. For the CDR3, the DNA is TGTGCCAGCAGTTGGACATGGGACACTAGGACCCAAGAGACCCAGTACTTC. This translates into CASSWTWDTRTQETQYF.

This chain links TRBV12-3 or TRBV12-4 with TRBJ1-3; 7 bases map to TRBD1. J gave up 0 bases and V 6 bases, and 5 bases lay outside the gene matches. The CDR3 has 15 amino acids. CDR3 protein: CASRQGFSSGNTIYF. The CDR3 nucleotides are TGTGCCAGCAGACAGGGGTTCAGCTCTGGAAACACCATATATTTT.

The chain is built from TRBV6-5 and TRBJ2-7; D gene uncertain. This CDR3 contains 13 residues. V lost 6 bases and J lost 1, with 10 bases in between. CDR1 and CDR2 (germline): MNHEY, SVGAGI. CDR3 DNA: TGTGCCAGCAGAGTGTCGCCTTCCTACGAGCAGTACTTC. As protein: CASRVSPSYEQYF.

This clonotype showed up just a few times. The rearrangement uses TRBV19 and TRBJ1-5, with D possibly TRBD1 on 5 matching bases. This CDR3 comprises 15 residues. V gave up 0 bases and J gave up 5 bases, with 11 bases separating them. The germline gives CDR1 LNHDA, CDR2 SQIVND (reference sequence). CDR3 sequence reads: CASSIDRRGDQPQHF. CDR3 coding DNA: TGTGCCAGTAGTATAGATCGTAGGGGCGATCAGCCCCAGCATTTT.

This clonotype was picked up a small number of times. The gene calls are TRBV6-5 and TRBJ1-1; D is unresolved. Germline CDR1 MNHEY, CDR2 SVGAGI. Between the trimmed V and J ends, which lost 2 bases and 3 bases, there was a span of 10 bases. The CDR3 is 14 residues long. The CDR3 DNA is TGTGCCAGCAGTTACGGGGAATTCGACACTGAAGCTTTCTTT. Translating it yields CASSYGEFDTEAFF.

This clonotype occurred a few times. The chain is built from TRBV20-1 and TRBJ2-2; TRBD1 matches at 8 bases. With V trimmed by 6 bases and J by 6 bases, 12 bases remained unmatched. Germline loops: CDR1 DFQATT, CDR2 SNEGSKA (reference sequence). This CDR3 has 15 amino acids. The CDR3 nucleotides read TGCAGTGCCAGCAATCGGGACAGGAGCTCCGGGGAGCTGTTTTTT. Protein product: CSASNRDRSSGELFF.

This chain links TRBV4-1 with TRBJ1-1; the D gene is possibly TRBD1 (6 bases). The CDR3 runs 18 residues. Per the germline V gene, CDR1 is MGHRA and CDR2 is YSYEKL. Trimming took 1 base from V and 5 from J, leaving 23 bases between them. CDR3 sequence: CASSQVGRQGLITTEAFF. CDR3 nucleotide sequence: TGCGCCAGCAGCCAAGTCGGCCGGCAGGGGTTAATTACGACTGAAGCTTTCTTT.

This clonotype was counted between two and nine times. The chain carries TRBV15 and TRBJ1-5, with 9 bases aligning to TRBD1. CDR1 is LNHNV and CDR2 is YYDKDF in the germline V gene (reference sequence). The CDR3 has 15 residues. Germline trimming cut 0 bases from V and 9 bases from J; bases unmatched to any gene: 6. The CDR3 coding sequence is TGTGCCACCAGCAGAGATCGGACAGGGGCGAGGCCCCAGCATTTT. Protein sequence: CATSRDRTGARPQHF.

The chain couples TRBV5-6 to TRBJ2-7; D is unresolved. The V end was cut by 0 bases, the J end by 1 base, with 5 bases between. The CDR3 has 13 amino acids. The V gene's germline CDR1 is SGHDT and CDR2 YYEEEE. The CDR3 coding sequence is TGTGCCAGCAGCTTGGAATTTTCCTACGAGCAGTACGTC. This sequence encodes CASSLEFSYEQYV.

This clonotype has only one observation. The rearrangement uses TRBV12-3 or TRBV12-4 and TRBJ2-3; 10 bases match TRBD2. Trimming removed 5 bases from V and 5 bases from J; junction bases left unmatched: 7. The CDR3 length is 15 residues. In nucleotides, the CDR3 is TGTGCCAGCAGTCCCATAAGCGGGGGGGGAGATACGCAGTATTTT. Amino acids: CASSPISGGGDTQYF.

This clonotype showed up many times. The chain combines TRBV7-2 with TRBJ2-3, with 12 bases matching TRBD2. J was trimmed by 4 bases and V by 1 base; bases with no gene match: 3. CDR1 SGHTA and CDR2 FQGNSA come from the germline V gene. The CDR3 runs 16 residues. The DNA of the CDR3 is TGTGCCAGCAGCTTAGAACTAGCGGGGGGTTCAGATACGCAGTATTTT. Translated: CASSLELAGGSDTQYF.

The chain links TRBV20-1 to TRBJ2-4, with D perhaps matching TRBD1 (5 bases). CDR3 length: 16 residues. CDR1 is DFQATT, CDR2 SNEGSKA, per germline (reference sequence). Between the trimmed V and J ends, which lost 0 bases and 1 base, there was a span of 13 bases. The CDR3 nucleotides are TGCAGTGCTAGAGACGCAGGGTCAAGTGCCAAAAACATTCAGTACTTC. Protein product: CSARDAGSSAKNIQYF.

The chain joins TRBV9 to TRBJ2-6; 8 bases line up with TRBD1. V was clipped by 3 bases and J by 3 bases; unmatched bases: 8. The germline CDR1 and CDR2 sequences are SGDLS and YYNGEE. The CDR3 is made up of 17 amino acids. The CDR3 DNA is TGTGCCAGCAGCGCGGTCGGGACAGGTGTTGGGGCCAACGTCCTGACTTTC. It encodes CASSAVGTGVGANVLTF. Full variable domain (missing parts from reference TRBV9 and TRBJ2-6): DSGVTQTPKHLITATGQRVTLRCSPRSGDLSVYWYQQSLDQGLQFLIQYYNGEERAKGNILERFSAQQFPDLHSELNLSSLELGDSALYFCASSAVGTGVGANVLTFGAGSRLTVL.

This clonotype was seen a few times. The chain joins TRBV29-1 to TRBJ2-1; 9 nucleotides align to TRBD2. The CDR3 contains 15 residues. Germline V lookup: CDR1 SQVTM, CDR2 ANQGSEA. V was pared by 0 bases and J by 8 bases, with 8 bases of the junction left unmatched. The CDR3 loop is CSVEDPLAGSHEQFF. As DNA, the CDR3 is TGCAGCGTTGAAGATCCGCTAGCGGGGAGCCATGAGCAGTTCTTC.

This clonotype appeared once. A much larger clone lies one base from this, so it may be a read error. V is TRBV5-4 and J is TRBJ2-6, with D tentatively TRBD1 (5 bases). CDR3 size: 15 residues. CDR1 is SGHNT, CDR2 YYREEE, per germline (reference sequence). The CDR3 loop is CARSFDSSGANVLTF. CDR3 coding DNA: TGTGCCAGAAGCTTCGACAGCTCTGGGGCCAACGTCCTGACTTTC.

CDR3 protein: CAITNQEPTLAGELFF. Written as DNA, the CDR3 is TGTGCCATTACAAACCAAGAGCCTACCCTAGCGGGGGAGCTGTTTTTT. The chain recombines TRBV10-3 with TRBJ2-2, with D maybe TRBD2 (6 bases). Per the germline V gene, CDR1 is ENHRY and CDR2 is SYGVKD. This CDR3 region has 16 residues. V dropped 9 bases and J dropped 8 bases, with 25 bases sitting between them.

This clonotype was recorded only once. With a much larger clone just one base away, this may be a read error. This CDR3 is CASSSGQGANGYTF. In DNA form, the CDR3 reads TGTGCCAGCAGCTCGGGACAGGGGGCGAATGGCTACACCTTC. The chain uses TRBV7-6 and TRBJ1-2; TRBD1 aligns across 12 bases. The CDR3 sequence is 14 residues long. In germline, CDR1 is SGHVS, CDR2 FNYEAQ. The V and J ends lost 4 bases and 6 bases, in that order; junction bases with no gene match: 3.

The chain couples TRBV19 to TRBJ2-7; either TRBD1 or TRBD2 may supply D (5 bases each). This CDR3 spans 12 amino acids. The V and J ends lost 3 bases and 3 bases respectively, with 6 bases between them. In germline, CDR1 is LNHDA, CDR2 SQIVND (reference sequence). Written as DNA, the CDR3 is TGTGCCAGTAGTATGGGGGACTACGAGCAGTACTTC. Residues: CASSMGDYEQYF.

This chain uses TRBV6-1 with TRBJ2-1; weak D call: TRBD2 (6 bases). The CDR3 consists of 13 residues. The V end was cut by 8 bases, the J end by 0 bases, with 8 bases between. Germline assignment: CDR1 MNHNS and CDR2 SASEGT. The CDR3 region is CASAGNSYNEQFF. CDR3 nucleotide sequence: TGTGCCAGCGCGGGAAACTCCTACAATGAGCAGTTCTTC.

The chain combines TRBV7-9 with TRBJ1-5, with TRBD1 identical over 9 bases. With V trimmed by 4 bases and J by 3 bases, 7 bases remained unmatched. Per germline, CDR1 SEHNR and CDR2 FQNEAQ (reference sequence). The CDR3 is made up of 16 amino acids. The CDR3: CASSYSDRGSNQPQHF. CDR3 nucleotide sequence: TGTGCCAGCAGCTATAGCGACAGGGGGTCCAATCAGCCCCAGCATTTT.